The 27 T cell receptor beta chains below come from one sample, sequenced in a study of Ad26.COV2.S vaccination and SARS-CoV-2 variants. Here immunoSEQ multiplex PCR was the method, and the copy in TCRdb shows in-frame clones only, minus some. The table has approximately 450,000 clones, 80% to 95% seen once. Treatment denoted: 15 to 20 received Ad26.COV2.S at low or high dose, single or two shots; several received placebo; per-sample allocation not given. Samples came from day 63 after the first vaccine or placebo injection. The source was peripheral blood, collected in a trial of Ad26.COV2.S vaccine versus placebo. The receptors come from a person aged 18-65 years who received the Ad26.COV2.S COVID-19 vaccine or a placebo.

CDR3 amino acids: CAWSAGRISGSSYNEQFF. In nucleotides, the CDR3 is TGTGCCTGGAGCGCAGGACGGATTAGCGGGAGCTCCTACAATGAGCAGTTCTTC. This chain joins TRBV30 and TRBJ2-1; 9 bases match TRBD2. The CDR3 consists of 18 residues. Germline loops: CDR1 GTSNPN, CDR2 SVGIG (reference sequence). Trimming cost V 3 bases and J 0 bases; bases outside gene matches: 12.

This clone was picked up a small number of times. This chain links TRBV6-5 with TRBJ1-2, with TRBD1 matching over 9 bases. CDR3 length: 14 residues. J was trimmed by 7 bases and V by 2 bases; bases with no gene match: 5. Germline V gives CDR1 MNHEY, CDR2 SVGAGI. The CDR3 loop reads CASSYGTGLVGYTF. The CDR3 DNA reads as TGTGCCAGCAGTTACGGGACAGGGTTAGTTGGCTACACCTTC.

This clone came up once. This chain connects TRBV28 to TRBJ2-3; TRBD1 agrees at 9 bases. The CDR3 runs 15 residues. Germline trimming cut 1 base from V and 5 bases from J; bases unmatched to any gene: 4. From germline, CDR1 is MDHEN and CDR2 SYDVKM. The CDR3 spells CASSLSGTGIDTQYF. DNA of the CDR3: TGTGCCAGCAGTTTATCCGGGACAGGGATAGATACGCAGTATTTT.

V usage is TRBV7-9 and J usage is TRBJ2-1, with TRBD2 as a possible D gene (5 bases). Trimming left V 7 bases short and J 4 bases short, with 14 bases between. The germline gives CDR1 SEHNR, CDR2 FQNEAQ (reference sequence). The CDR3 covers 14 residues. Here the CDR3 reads CASTQTSGYNEQFF. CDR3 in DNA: TGTGCCAGCACGCAGACCAGCGGATACAATGAGCAGTTCTTC.

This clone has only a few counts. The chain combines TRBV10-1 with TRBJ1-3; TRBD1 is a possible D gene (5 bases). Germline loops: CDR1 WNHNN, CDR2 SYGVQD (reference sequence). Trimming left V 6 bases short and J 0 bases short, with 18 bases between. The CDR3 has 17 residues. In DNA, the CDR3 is TGCGCCAGCAGGGGAGGGGAGAGGGAGCCCTCTGGAAACACCATATATTTT. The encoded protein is CASRGGEREPSGNTIYF.

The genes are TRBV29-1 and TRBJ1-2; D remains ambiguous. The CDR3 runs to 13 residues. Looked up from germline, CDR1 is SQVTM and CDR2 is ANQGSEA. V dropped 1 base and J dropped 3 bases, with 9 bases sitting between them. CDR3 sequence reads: CSVEGAVHYGYTF. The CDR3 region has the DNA TGCAGCGTTGAAGGGGCCGTACACTATGGCTACACCTTC.

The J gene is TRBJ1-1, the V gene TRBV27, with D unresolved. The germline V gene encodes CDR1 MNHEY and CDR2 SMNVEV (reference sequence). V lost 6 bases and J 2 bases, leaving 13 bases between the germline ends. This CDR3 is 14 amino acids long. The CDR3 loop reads CASSLNLGNTEAFF. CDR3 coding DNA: TGTGCCAGCAGCCTAAATCTGGGAAACACTGAAGCTTTCTTT.

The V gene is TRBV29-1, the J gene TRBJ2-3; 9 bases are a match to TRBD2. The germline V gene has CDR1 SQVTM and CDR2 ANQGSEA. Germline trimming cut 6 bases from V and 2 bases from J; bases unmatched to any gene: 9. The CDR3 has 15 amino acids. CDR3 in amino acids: CSVPTSSGITDTQYF. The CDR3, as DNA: TGCAGCGTCCCAACTTCTAGCGGGATCACAGATACGCAGTATTTT.

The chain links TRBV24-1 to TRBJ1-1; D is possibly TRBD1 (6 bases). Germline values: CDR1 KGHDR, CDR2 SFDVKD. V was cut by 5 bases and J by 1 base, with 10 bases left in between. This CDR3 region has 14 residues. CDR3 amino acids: CATSVWTENTEAFF. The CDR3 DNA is TGTGCCACCAGTGTTTGGACAGAGAACACTGAAGCTTTCTTT.

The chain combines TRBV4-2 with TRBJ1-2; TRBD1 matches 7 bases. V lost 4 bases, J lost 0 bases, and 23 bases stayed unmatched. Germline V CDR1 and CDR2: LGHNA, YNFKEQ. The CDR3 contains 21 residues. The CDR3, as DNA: TGTGCCAGCAGCCCCCCGGGCCGCCTGACAGGGATTCACTCAGCTAACTATGGCTACACCTTC. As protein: CASSPPGRLTGIHSANYGYTF.

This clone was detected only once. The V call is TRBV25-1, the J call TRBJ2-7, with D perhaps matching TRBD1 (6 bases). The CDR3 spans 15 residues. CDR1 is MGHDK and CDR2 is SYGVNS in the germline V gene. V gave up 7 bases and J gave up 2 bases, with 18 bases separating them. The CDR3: CASTPVGHRTYEQYF. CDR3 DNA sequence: TGTGCCAGCACTCCCGTGGGACACCGAACCTACGAGCAGTACTTC.

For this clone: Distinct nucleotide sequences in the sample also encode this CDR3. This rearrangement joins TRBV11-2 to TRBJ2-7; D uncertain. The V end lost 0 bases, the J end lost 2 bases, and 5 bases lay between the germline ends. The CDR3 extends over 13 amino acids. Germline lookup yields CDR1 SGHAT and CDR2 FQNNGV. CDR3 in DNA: TGTGCCAGCAGCTTAGACCCTCCCTACGAGCAGTACTTC. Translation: CASSLDPPYEQYF.

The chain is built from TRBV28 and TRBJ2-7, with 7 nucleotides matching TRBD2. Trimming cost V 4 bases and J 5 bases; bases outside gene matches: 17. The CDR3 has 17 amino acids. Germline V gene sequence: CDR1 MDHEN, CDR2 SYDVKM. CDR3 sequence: CASSSQIGRETPHEQYF. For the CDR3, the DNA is TGTGCCAGCAGTTCCCAGATTGGGCGGGAGACGCCCCACGAGCAGTACTTC.

CDR3 sequence: CASALKANTGELFF. CDR3 nucleotide sequence: TGTGCCAGCGCCCTGAAGGCTAACACCGGGGAGCTGTTTTTT. The chain recombines TRBV18 with TRBJ2-2; no reliable D call. The CDR3 contains 14 residues. Trimming removed 8 bases from V and 2 bases from J, with 12 bases in between. Germline loops: CDR1 KGHSH, CDR2 LQKENI.

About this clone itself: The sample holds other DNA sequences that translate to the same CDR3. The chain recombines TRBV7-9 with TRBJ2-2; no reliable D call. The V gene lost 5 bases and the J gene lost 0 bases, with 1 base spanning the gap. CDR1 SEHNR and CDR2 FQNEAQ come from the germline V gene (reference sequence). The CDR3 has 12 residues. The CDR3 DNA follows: TGTGCCAGCAGCCCGAACACCGGGGAGCTGTTTTTT. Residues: CASSPNTGELFF.

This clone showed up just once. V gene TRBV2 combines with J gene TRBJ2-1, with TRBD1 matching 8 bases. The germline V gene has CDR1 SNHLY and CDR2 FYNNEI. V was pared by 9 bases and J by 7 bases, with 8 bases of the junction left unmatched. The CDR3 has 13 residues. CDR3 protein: CARETGVWNEQFF. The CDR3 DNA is TGTGCCAGGGAGACAGGGGTCTGGAATGAGCAGTTCTTC.

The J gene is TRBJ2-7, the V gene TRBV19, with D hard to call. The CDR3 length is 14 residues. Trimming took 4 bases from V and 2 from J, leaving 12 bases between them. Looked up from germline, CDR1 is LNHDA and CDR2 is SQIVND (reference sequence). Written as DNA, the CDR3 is TGTGCCAGTAGTAGGCAGACCCAGACCTACGAGCAGTACTTC. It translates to CASSRQTQTYEQYF. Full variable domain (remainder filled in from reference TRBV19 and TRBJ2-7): DGGITQSPKYLFRKEGQNVTLSCEQNLNHDAMYWYRQDPGQGLRLIYYSQIVNDFQKGDIAEGYSVSREKKESFPLTVTSAQKNPTAFYLCASSRQTQTYEQYFGPGTRLTVT.

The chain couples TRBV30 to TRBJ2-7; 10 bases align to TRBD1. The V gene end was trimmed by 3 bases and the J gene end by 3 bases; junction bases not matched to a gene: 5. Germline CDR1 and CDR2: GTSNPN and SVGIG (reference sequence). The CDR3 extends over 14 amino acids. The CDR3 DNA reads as TGTGCCTGGAGGGACAGGGGGGTCTACTACGAGCAGTACTTC. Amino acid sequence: CAWRDRGVYYEQYF.

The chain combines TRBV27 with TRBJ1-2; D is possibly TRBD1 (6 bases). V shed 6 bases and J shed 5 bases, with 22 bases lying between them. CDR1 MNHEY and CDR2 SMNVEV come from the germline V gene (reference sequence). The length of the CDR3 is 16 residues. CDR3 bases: TGTGCCAGCAGACCCTTGGCGGGCCAGGGGTTATATGGCTACACCTTC. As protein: CASRPLAGQGLYGYTF.

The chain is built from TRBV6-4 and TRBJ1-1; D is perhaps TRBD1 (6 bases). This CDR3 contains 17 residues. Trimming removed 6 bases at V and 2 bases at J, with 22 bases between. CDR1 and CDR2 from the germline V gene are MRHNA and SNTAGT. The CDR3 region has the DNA TGTGCCAGCAGAAAACAGGGTGTAGCAGGAGACAACACTGAAGCTTTCTTT. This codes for CASRKQGVAGDNTEAFF.

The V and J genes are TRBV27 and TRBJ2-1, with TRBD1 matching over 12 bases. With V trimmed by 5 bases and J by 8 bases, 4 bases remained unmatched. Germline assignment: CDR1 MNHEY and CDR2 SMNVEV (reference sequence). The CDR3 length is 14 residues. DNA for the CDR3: TGTGCCAGCAGTGGGACAGGGGGCTATCATGAGCAGTTCTTC. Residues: CASSGTGGYHEQFF.

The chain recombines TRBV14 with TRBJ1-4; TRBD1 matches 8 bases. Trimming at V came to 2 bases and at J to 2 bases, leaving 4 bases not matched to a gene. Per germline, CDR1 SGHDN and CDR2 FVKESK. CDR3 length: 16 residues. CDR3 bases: TGTGCCAGCAGCCAATACAGGGGGACCACTAATGAAAAACTGTTTTTT. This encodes CASSQYRGTTNEKLFF.

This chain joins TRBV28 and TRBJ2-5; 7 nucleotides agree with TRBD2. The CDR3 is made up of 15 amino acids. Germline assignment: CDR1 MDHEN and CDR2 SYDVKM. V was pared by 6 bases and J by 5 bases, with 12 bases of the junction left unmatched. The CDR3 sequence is CASRPPSDGGETQYF. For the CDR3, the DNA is TGTGCCAGCAGACCACCCTCAGACGGGGGGGAGACCCAGTACTTC.

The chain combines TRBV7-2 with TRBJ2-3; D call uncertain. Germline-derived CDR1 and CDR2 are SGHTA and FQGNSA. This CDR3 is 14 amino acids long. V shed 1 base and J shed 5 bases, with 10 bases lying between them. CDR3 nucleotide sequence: TGTGCCAGCAGCTTAGGTCTAGTGCTAGATACGCAGTATTTT. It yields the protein CASSLGLVLDTQYF. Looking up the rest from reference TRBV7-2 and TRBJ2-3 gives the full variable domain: GAGVSQSPSNKVTEKGKDVELRCDPISGHTALYWYRQSLGQGLEFLIYFQGNSAPDKSGLPSDRFSAERTGGSVSTLTIQRTQQEDSAVYLCASSLGLVLDTQYFGPGTRLTVL.

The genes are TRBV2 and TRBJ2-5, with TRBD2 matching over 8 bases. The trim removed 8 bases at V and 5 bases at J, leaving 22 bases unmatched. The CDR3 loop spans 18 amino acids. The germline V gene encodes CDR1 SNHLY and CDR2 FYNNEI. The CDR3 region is CASFPWREEVHEVETQYF. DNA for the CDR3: TGTGCCAGCTTCCCCTGGCGGGAGGAGGTCCATGAGGTGGAGACCCAGTACTTC.

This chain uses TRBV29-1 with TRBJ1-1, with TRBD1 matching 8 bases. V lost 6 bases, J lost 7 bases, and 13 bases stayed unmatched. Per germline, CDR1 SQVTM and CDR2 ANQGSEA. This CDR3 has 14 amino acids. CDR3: CSVSGESGGNEAFF. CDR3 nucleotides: TGCAGCGTCTCCGGCGAATCAGGGGGCAATGAAGCTTTCTTT.

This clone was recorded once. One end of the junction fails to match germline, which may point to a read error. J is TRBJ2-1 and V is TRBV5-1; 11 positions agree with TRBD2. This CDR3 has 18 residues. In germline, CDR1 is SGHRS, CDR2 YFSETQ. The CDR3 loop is CASTLGQLAGGTYNEQFF. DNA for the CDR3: TGCGCCAGCACCTTGGGACAGCTAGCGGGAGGAACCTACAATGAGCAGTTCTTC.